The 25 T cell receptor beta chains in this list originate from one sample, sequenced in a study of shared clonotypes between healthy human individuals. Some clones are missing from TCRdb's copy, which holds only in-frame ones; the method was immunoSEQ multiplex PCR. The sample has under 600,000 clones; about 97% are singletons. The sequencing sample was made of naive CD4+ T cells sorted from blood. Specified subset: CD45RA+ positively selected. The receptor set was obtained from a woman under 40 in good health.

The CDR3 is CAWDSGTASYEQYF. The CDR3 DNA reads TGTGCCTGGGACTCCGGGACGGCCTCCTACGAGCAGTACTTC. The rearrangement links TRBV30 to TRBJ2-7; either TRBD1 or TRBD2 may supply D (5 bases each). The V gene lost 5 bases and the J gene lost 0 bases, with 14 bases spanning the gap. The germline V gene encodes CDR1 GTSNPN and CDR2 SVGIG (reference sequence). There are 14 residues in the CDR3.

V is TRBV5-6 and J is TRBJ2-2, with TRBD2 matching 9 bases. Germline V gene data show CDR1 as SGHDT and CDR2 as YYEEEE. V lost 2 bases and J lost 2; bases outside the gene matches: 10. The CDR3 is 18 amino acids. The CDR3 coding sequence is TGTGCCAGCAGCTTTAGGGCTGGACTAGCGATTAACACCGGGGAGCTGTTTTTT. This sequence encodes CASSFRAGLAINTGELFF.

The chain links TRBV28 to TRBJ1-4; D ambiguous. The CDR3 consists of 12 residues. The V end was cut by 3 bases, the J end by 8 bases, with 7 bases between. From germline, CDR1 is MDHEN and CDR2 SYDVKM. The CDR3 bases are TGTGCCAGCAGTTTTTTCAGGGAAAAACTGTTTTTT. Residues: CASSFFREKLFF.

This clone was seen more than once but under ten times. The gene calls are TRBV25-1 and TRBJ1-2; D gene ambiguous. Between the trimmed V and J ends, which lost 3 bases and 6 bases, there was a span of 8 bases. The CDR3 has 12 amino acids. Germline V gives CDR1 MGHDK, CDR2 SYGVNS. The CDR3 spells CASSDGLHGYTF. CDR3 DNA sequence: TGTGCCAGCAGTGATGGACTGCATGGCTACACCTTC.

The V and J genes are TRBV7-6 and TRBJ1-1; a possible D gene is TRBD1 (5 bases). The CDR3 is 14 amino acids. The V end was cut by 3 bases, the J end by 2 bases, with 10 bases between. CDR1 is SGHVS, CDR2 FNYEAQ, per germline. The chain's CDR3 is CASSLIQDNTEAFF. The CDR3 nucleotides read TGTGCCAGCAGCTTGATACAGGACAACACTGAAGCTTTCTTT. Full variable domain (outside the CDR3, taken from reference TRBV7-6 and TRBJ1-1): GAGVSQSPRYKVTKRGQDVALRCDPISGHVSLYWYRQALGQGPEFLTYFNYEAQQDKSGLPNDRFSAERPEGSISTLTIQRTEQRDSAMYRCASSLIQDNTEAFFGQGTRLTVV.

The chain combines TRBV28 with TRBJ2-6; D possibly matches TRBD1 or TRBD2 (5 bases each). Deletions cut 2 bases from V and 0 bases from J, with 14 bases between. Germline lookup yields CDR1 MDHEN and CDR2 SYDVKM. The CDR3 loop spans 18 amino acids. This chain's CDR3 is CASSLLGTGSSGANVLTF. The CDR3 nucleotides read TGTGCCAGCAGTTTACTCGGGACGGGGAGCTCTGGGGCCAACGTCCTGACTTTC.

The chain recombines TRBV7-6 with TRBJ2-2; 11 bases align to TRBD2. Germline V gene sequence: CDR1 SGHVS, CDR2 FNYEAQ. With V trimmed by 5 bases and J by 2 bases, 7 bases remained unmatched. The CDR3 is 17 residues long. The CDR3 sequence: CASSKGTSGANTGELFF. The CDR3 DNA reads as TGTGCCAGCAGCAAAGGGACTAGCGGAGCCAACACCGGGGAGCTGTTTTTT.

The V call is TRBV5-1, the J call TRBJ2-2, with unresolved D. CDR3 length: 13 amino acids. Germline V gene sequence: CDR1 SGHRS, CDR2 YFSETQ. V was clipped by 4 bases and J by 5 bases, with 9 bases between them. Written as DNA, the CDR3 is TGCGCCAGCAGCACAGCGAGGACCGGGGAGCTGTTTTTT. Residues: CASSTARTGELFF.

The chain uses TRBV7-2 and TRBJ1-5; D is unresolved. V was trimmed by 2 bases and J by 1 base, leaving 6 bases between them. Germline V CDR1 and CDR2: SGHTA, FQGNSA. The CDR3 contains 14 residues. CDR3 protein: CASSLWKSNQPQHF. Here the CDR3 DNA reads TGTGCCAGCAGCTTATGGAAGAGCAATCAGCCCCAGCATTTT.

For the CDR3, the DNA is TGCGCCAGCAACCCGACTAGCGGGAACGCAGATACGCAGTATTTT. This encodes CASNPTSGNADTQYF. The V call is TRBV5-1, the J call TRBJ2-3; TRBD2 aligns across 11 bases. Germline V gene sequence: CDR1 SGHRS, CDR2 YFSETQ. The length of the CDR3 is 15 residues. The V gene end was trimmed by 6 bases and the J gene end by 4 bases; junction bases not matched to a gene: 7.

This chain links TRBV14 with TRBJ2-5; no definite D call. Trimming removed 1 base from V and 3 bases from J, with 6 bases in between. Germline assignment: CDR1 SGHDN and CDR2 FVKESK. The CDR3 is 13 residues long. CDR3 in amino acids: CASSQVGKETQYF. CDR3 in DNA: TGTGCCAGCAGCCAAGTCGGTAAAGAGACCCAGTACTTC. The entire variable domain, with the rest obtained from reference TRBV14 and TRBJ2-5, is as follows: EAGVTQFPSHSVIEKGQTVTLRCDPISGHDNLYWYRRVMGKEIKFLLHFVKESKQDESGMPNNRFLAERTGGTYSTLKVQPAELEDSGVYFCASSQVGKETQYFGPGTRLLVL.

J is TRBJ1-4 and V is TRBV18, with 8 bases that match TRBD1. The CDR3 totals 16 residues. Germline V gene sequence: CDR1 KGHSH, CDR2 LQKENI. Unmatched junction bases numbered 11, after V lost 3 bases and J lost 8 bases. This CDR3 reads CASSPRLGQEGEKLFF. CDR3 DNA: TGTGCCAGCTCACCGAGGTTGGGACAGGAGGGAGAAAAACTGTTTTTT.

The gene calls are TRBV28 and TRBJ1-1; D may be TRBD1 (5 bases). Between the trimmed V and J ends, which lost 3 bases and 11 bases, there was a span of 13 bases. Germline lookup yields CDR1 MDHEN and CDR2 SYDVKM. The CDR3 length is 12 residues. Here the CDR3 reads CASSFKAGGAFF. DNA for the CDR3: TGTGCCAGCAGTTTTAAGGCGGGGGGGGCTTTCTTT. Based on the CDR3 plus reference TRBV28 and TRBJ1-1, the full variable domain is DVKVTQSSRYLVKRTGEKVFLECVQDMDHENMFWYRQDPGLGLRLIYFSYDVKMKEKGDIPEGYSVSREKKERFSLILESASTNQTSMYLCASSFKAGGAFFGQGTRLTVV.

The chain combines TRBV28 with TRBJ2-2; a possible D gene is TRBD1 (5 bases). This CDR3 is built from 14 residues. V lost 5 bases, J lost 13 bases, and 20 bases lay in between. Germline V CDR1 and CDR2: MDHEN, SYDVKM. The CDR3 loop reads CASSLRTPPDVLFF. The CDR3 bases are TGTGCCAGCAGTCTGCGGACACCTCCGGATGTGCTGTTTTTT.

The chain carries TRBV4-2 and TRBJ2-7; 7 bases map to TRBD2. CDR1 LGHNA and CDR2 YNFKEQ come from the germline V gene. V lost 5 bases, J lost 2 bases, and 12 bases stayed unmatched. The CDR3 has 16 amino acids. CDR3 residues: CASSLVGTTNPYEQYF. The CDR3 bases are TGTGCCAGCAGCTTGGTTGGGACTACCAATCCCTACGAGCAGTACTTC.

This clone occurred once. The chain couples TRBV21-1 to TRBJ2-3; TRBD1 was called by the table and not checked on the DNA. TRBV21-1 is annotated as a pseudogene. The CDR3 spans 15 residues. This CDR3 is CASNPGGQGEDTQYF. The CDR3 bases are TGTGCCAGCAACCCGGGGGGACAGGGGGAAGATACGCAGTATTTT.

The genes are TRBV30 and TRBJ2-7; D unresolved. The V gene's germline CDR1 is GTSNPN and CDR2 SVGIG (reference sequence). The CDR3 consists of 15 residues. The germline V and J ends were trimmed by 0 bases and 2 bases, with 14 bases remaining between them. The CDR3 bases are TGTGCCTGGAGTGTAGAATATGTGGGGACCTACGAGCAGTACTTC. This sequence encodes CAWSVEYVGTYEQYF.

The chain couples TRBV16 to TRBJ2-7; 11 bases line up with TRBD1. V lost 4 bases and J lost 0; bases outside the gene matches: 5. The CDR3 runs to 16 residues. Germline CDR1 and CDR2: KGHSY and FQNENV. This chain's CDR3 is CASSLPGTGGSYEQYF. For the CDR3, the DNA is TGTGCCAGCAGCCTTCCCGGGACAGGGGGCTCCTACGAGCAGTACTTC.

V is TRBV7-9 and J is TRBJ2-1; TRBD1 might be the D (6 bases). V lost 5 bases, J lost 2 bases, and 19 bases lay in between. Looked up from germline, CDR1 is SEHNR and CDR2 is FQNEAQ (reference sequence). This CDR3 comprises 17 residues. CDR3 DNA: TGTGCCAGCAGCCTCCAGTGGCAGGGGATAACCTACAATGAGCAGTTCTTC. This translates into CASSLQWQGITYNEQFF.

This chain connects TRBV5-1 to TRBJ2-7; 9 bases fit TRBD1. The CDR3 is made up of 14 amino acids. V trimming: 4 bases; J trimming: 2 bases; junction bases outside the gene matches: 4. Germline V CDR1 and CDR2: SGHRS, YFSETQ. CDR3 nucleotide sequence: TGCGCCAGCAGCGCCGGACAGGGGCCCTACGAGCAGTACTTC. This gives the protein CASSAGQGPYEQYF. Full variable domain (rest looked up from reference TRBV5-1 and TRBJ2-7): KAGVTQTPRYLIKTRGQQVTLSCSPISGHRSVSWYQQTPGQGLQFLFEYFSETQRNKGNFPGRFSGRQFSNSRSEMNVSTLELGDSALYLCASSAGQGPYEQYFGPGTRLTVT.

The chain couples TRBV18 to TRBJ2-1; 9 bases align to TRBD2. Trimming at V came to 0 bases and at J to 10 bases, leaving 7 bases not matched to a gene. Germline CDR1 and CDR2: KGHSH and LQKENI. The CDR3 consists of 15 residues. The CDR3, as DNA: TGTGCCAGCTCACCACCGCGGGGGGGACTGGTAGAGCAGTTCTTC. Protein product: CASSPPRGGLVEQFF.

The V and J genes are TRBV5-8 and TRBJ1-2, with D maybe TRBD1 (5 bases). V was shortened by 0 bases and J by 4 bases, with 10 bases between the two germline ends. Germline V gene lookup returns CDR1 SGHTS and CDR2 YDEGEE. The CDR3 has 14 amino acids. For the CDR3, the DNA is TGTGCCAGCAGCTTGGGTCAGGGAGTCTATGGCTACACCTTC. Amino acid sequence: CASSLGQGVYGYTF.

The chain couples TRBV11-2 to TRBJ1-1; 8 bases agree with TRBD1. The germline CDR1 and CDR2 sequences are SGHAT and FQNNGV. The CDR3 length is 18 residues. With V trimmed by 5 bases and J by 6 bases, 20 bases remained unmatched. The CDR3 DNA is TGTGCCAGCAGCCCCCCGGATCGGGCAGGGGGCCTTCTATCTGAAGCTTTCTTT. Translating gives CASSPPDRAGGLLSEAFF. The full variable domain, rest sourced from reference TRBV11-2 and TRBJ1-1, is EAGVAQSPRYKIIEKRQSVAFWCNPISGHATLYWYQQILGQGPKLLIQFQNNGVVDDSQLPKDRFSAERLKGVDSTLKIQPAKLEDSAVYLCASSPPDRAGGLLSEAFFGQGTRLTVV.

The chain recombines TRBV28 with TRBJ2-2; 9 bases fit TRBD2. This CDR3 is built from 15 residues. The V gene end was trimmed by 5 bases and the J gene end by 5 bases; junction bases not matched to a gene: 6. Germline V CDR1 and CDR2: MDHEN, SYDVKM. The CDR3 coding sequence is TGTGCCAGCAGTATTCAGCTAGCGGGAACCGGGGAGCTGTTTTTT. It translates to CASSIQLAGTGELFF.

The CDR3 coding sequence is TGTGCCAGCAGCGAAGGAGGGACTAGCGGGACCTACGAGCAGTACTTC. This gives the protein CASSEGGTSGTYEQYF. The chain recombines TRBV21-1 with TRBJ2-7; the table calls TRBD2, which could not be checked here. TRBV21-1 is described as a pseudogene. The length of the CDR3 is 16 residues.